This T cell receptor beta chain was obtained from a study of early T cells in non-severe SARS-CoV-2 infection. This clonotype has a count of ten or more. Molecules of cDNA were individually given unique molecular identifiers that were attached to them. MiXCR, run by TCRdb on the 5' RACE reads, gives a single entry per CDR3 protein. This table has about 70,000 distinct CDR3 sequences, 9% to 10% appearing once. CDR1 SNHLY and CDR2 FYNNEI come from the germline V gene. V shed 7 bases, J shed 7 bases, and the junction held 12 bases outside the gene matches. The CDR3 contains 14 residues. The chain couples TRBV2 to TRBJ2-7; 8 nucleotides match TRBD1. The sequence derives from an adult who was a healthcare worker with PCR-confirmed SARS-CoV-2 infection or an uninfected control (not recorded which). The sequenced sample was whole blood, obtained at baseline. The CDR3 loop is CASKSDRALGEQYF. CDR3 nucleotide sequence: TGTGCCAGCAAATCGGACAGGGCCCTTGGGGAGCAGTACTTC.